These 18 T cell receptor beta chains originate from one sample sequenced in a study of cytomegalovirus exposure and HLA in healthy donors. The assay was immunoSEQ multiplex PCR, and TCRdb's table has in-frame clones only and misses some. The repertoire holds 150,000 to 200,000 clones, with about 80% as singletons. The sample taken for sequencing was PBMCs. These receptors were taken from a young woman in good health and CMV-seropositive.

The chain employs TRBV5-1 and TRBJ2-1; TRBD2 agrees at 7 bases. This CDR3 spans 14 amino acids. The ends lost 8 bases at V and 1 base at J; junction bases unmatched: 6. In germline, CDR1 is SGHRS, CDR2 YFSETQ. The CDR3 DNA reads as TGCGCCAGTAAGCGGGGCGGATCCTACAATGAGCAGTTCTTC. Its translation is CASKRGGSYNEQFF.

The chain couples TRBV28 to TRBJ2-7; 7 bases align to TRBD1. Germline V lookup: CDR1 MDHEN, CDR2 SYDVKM. Losses at the gene ends were 8 bases for V and 7 bases for J; bases not matched to a gene: 8. The CDR3 runs 12 residues. In DNA form, the CDR3 reads TGTGCCAGCGGACAGCCCAGGGGGGAGCAGTACTTC. Translating gives CASGQPRGEQYF.

The rearrangement joins TRBV7-6 to TRBJ2-2, with 12 bases that match TRBD2. The CDR3 loop spans 18 amino acids. V shed 1 base and J 0 bases; nucleotides not matched to a gene: 3. CDR1 is SGHVS and CDR2 is FNYEAQ in the germline V gene. The CDR3 reads CASSLGLAGGPNTGELFF. For the CDR3, the DNA is TGTGCCAGCAGCTTAGGTCTAGCGGGGGGGCCGAACACCGGGGAGCTGTTTTTT. The variable domain in full, with the rest retrieved from reference TRBV7-6 and TRBJ2-2, is GAGVSQSPRYKVTKRGQDVALRCDPISGHVSLYWYRQALGQGPEFLTYFNYEAQQDKSGLPNDRFSAERPEGSISTLTIQRTEQRDSAMYRCASSLGLAGGPNTGELFFGEGSRLTVL.

The chain is built from TRBV10-2 and TRBJ2-7; 10 nucleotides agree with TRBD2. Germline V CDR1 and CDR2: WSHSY, SAAADI. The V segment lost 6 bases and the J segment 3 bases; nucleotides outside the gene matches: 11. The CDR3 is made up of 16 amino acids. The CDR3 region is CASRGLANIKNYEQYF. The CDR3 DNA sequence: TGCGCCAGCAGGGGACTAGCGAACATTAAAAACTACGAGCAGTACTTC.

The chain links TRBV2 to TRBJ2-1, with a weak D call TRBD1 (6 bases). The germline V gene encodes CDR1 SNHLY and CDR2 FYNNEI. The V and J ends lost 6 bases and 1 base respectively, with 13 bases between them. CDR3 length: 15 residues. The CDR3 loop is CASSQRGTSYNEQFF. The CDR3 nucleotides are TGTGCCAGCAGCCAACGTGGGACATCCTACAATGAGCAGTTCTTC.

The rearrangement joins TRBV9 to TRBJ1-1, with 7 bases aligning to TRBD1. Per the germline V gene, CDR1 is SGDLS and CDR2 is YYNGEE. The V segment lost 1 base and the J segment 1 base; nucleotides outside the gene matches: 4. This CDR3 comprises 15 residues. The CDR3, as DNA: TGTGCCAGCAGCGTATCAGGGGGTGCGAACACTGAAGCTTTCTTT. This translates into CASSVSGGANTEAFF.

This CDR3 is CASKEGGLFGYQPQHF. CDR3 DNA sequence: TGTGCCAGCAAGGAGGGAGGGTTGTTCGGTTATCAGCCCCAGCATTTT. The chain is built from TRBV2 and TRBJ1-5; D is ambiguous. Germline CDR1 and CDR2: SNHLY and FYNNEI. V dropped 7 bases and J dropped 5 bases, with 21 bases sitting between them. The CDR3 runs 16 residues.

This chain joins TRBV5-1 and TRBJ2-7; 12 nucleotides agree with TRBD2. This CDR3 is built from 15 residues. Germline-derived CDR1 and CDR2 are SGHRS and YFSETQ. After removal of 4 bases from V and 3 bases from J, the junction contained 5 bases not matched to a gene. The CDR3 DNA sequence: TGCGCCAGCAGCCCTAGCGGGGGGGCTCTCTACGAGCAGTACTTC. Protein product: CASSPSGGALYEQYF.

The rearrangement joins TRBV6-6 to TRBJ1-1; D uncertain. Trimming shortened V by 8 bases and J by 6 bases, and 16 bases separated the two germline ends. The CDR3 contains 13 residues. In germline, CDR1 is MNHNY, CDR2 SVGAGI (reference sequence). The CDR3 DNA sequence: TGTGCCAGCCGGGCGGAGGCAGAGCCTGAAGCTTTCTTT. Its protein product is CASRAEAEPEAFF.

This clone showed up just a few times. The chain combines TRBV2 with TRBJ1-2, with a possible D match to TRBD1 (6 bases). This CDR3 is 15 amino acids long. Trimming shortened V by 10 bases and J by 3 bases, and 21 bases separated the two germline ends. CDR1 is SNHLY, CDR2 FYNNEI, per germline. The CDR3 sequence: CATLLLRWTDYGYTF. The DNA of the CDR3 is TGTGCCACTTTGCTTCTTCGGTGGACAGACTATGGCTACACCTTC.

V and J are TRBV25-1 and TRBJ1-2; tentatively, D is TRBD1 (6 bases). CDR1 is MGHDK, CDR2 SYGVNS, per germline. This CDR3 region has 15 residues. V gave up 2 bases and J gave up 6 bases, with 16 bases separating them. CDR3 sequence: CASSEVGRGVDGYTF. The CDR3 DNA sequence: TGTGCCAGCAGTGAAGTAGGCAGGGGAGTGGATGGCTACACCTTC.

In its sample, this clone was seen a few times. The chain recombines TRBV5-4 with TRBJ1-2; weak D call: TRBD1 (5 bases). The germline gives CDR1 SGHNT, CDR2 YYREEE (reference sequence). The CDR3 runs to 15 residues. Trimming stripped 0 bases from V and 3 bases from J, with 12 bases between. For the CDR3, the DNA is TGTGCCAGCAGCTTGGGGTTAAGGGGCGACTATGGCTACACCTTC. Translation gives CASSLGLRGDYGYTF.

V and J are TRBV19 and TRBJ1-2; 8 bases agree with TRBD1. Germline V gene data show CDR1 as LNHDA and CDR2 as SQIVND (reference sequence). The CDR3 runs to 14 residues. J lost 3 bases, V lost 5 bases, and 5 bases had no gene match. The CDR3 bases are TGTGCCAGTAGTCCCCAGGGGGCTTACTATGGCTACACCTTC. Amino acids: CASSPQGAYYGYTF. Variable domain in full (rest from reference TRBV19 and TRBJ1-2): DGGITQSPKYLFRKEGQNVTLSCEQNLNHDAMYWYRQDPGQGLRLIYYSQIVNDFQKGDIAEGYSVSREKKESFPLTVTSAQKNPTAFYLCASSPQGAYYGYTFGSGTRLTVV.

The J gene is TRBJ2-2, the V gene TRBV5-8; no reliable D call. Germline loops: CDR1 SGHTS, CDR2 YDEGEE. The V end lost 0 bases, the J end lost 3 bases, and 6 bases lay between the germline ends. This CDR3 comprises 14 residues. CDR3 coding DNA: TGTGCCAGCAGCTTGGGACAATACACCGGGGAGCTGTTTTTT. It yields the protein CASSLGQYTGELFF.

The V call is TRBV6-6, the J call TRBJ2-1, with 7 bases fitting TRBD2. The V gene's germline CDR1 is MNHNY and CDR2 SVGAGI (reference sequence). This CDR3 has 16 residues. The junction had 16 bases not matched to a gene; V was cut back by 6 bases and J by 8 bases. As DNA, the CDR3 is TGTGCCAGCAGCTTACGAGCGGGGTCCCCCAACGATGAGCAGTTCTTC. This codes for CASSLRAGSPNDEQFF.

The V gene is TRBV6-1, the J gene TRBJ1-4; 10 nucleotides line up with TRBD1. The V and J ends lost 6 bases and 6 bases, in that order; junction bases with no gene match: 16. The CDR3 consists of 18 residues. Looked up from germline, CDR1 is MNHNS and CDR2 is SASEGT. Written as DNA, the CDR3 is TGTGCCAGCAGGGAACCGGGACAGGGGAGTATTGGGCATGAAAAACTGTTTTTT. Its translation: CASREPGQGSIGHEKLFF.

The V call is TRBV2, the J call TRBJ2-7, with 12 bases identical to TRBD2. The CDR3 length is 15 residues. J gave up 7 bases and V 2 bases, and 6 bases lay outside the gene matches. Germline V gene sequence: CDR1 SNHLY, CDR2 FYNNEI. The CDR3 DNA sequence: TGTGCCAGCAGTGAACTAGCGGGGGGGCTGGGAGAGCAGTACTTC. It specifies CASSELAGGLGEQYF. Using reference TRBV2 and TRBJ2-7 for the parts outside the CDR3, the full variable domain is EPEVTQTPSHQVTQMGQEVILRCVPISNHLYFYWYRQILGQKVEFLVSFYNNEISEKSEIFDDQFSVERPDGSNFTLKIRSTKLEDSAMYFCASSELAGGLGEQYFGPGTRLTVT.

V gene TRBV27 combines with J gene TRBJ2-5, with TRBD1 matching over 7 bases. CDR3 size: 15 residues. CDR1 and CDR2 (germline): MNHEY, SMNVEV (reference sequence). V trimming: 5 bases; J trimming: 1 base; junction bases outside the gene matches: 7. CDR3 in amino acids: CASSGKGGLQETQYF. The CDR3 bases are TGTGCCAGCAGTGGGAAAGGGGGCCTCCAAGAGACCCAGTACTTC.